This T cell receptor beta chain was sequenced in a study of blood T cell repertoires in COVID-19. Turning to the study itself: Italy, Spain and the United States were the sources of the convalescent and acute COVID-19 samples.

This clone was seen once. Under the authors' procedure: For nucleated cells, counts were estimated from reference gene primer amplification. The protocol was immunoSEQ multiplex PCR, while the TCRdb copy is restricted to in-frame clones and leaves out a portion. D and trimming were read from the DNA, whereas the V and J calls and clone size are those reported in that table. The sample holds 54,000 or so clones; about 82% are singletons and the top ten take approximately 23%. V shed 3 bases and J 5 bases; nucleotides not matched to a gene: 3. CDR3 size: 13 residues. From germline, CDR1 is KGHSH and CDR2 LQKENI.

The sequence came from a woman older than 75 with acute or convalescent COVID-19. Sample: peripheral blood. V usage is TRBV18 and J usage is TRBJ1-1; 7 bases are shared with TRBD1. The CDR3 sequence is CASSPAQGTEAFF. CDR3 sequence (DNA): TGTGCCAGCTCACCCGCACAGGGGACTGAAGCTTTCTTT.